A single sample is the source of the 23 T cell receptor beta chains below, sequenced in a study of blood T cell repertoires in COVID-19. Data came from immunoSEQ multiplex PCR; TCRdb stores just in-frame clones and leaves some out. The table records 260,000 or so clones, 83% of them present only once. The sequenced sample was PBMCs or T cells enriched from blood (not recorded which). The source is a woman aged 40 to 50 who had been exposed to COVID-19.

The gene calls are TRBV29-1 and TRBJ1-4; no reliable D call. The V gene lost 6 bases and the J gene lost 1 base, with 9 bases spanning the gap. Germline loops: CDR1 SQVTM, CDR2 ANQGSEA. This CDR3 region has 13 residues. CDR3 sequence: CSVGEGTNEKLFF. CDR3 in DNA: TGCAGCGTGGGAGAGGGAACTAATGAAAAACTGTTTTTT.

The rearrangement joins TRBV3-1 (or the pseudogene TRBV3-2) to TRBJ2-1; D call uncertain. The CDR3 is 11 residues long. V lost 4 bases and J lost 6, with 4 bases in between. Germline CDR1 LGHDT, CDR2 YNNKEL (reference sequence). CDR3 amino acids: CASSLLNEQFF. The CDR3 bases are TGTGCCAGCAGCCTTCTCAATGAGCAGTTCTTC.

V and J are TRBV18 and TRBJ1-2; D ambiguous. Germline loops: CDR1 KGHSH, CDR2 LQKENI. The CDR3 runs 13 residues. V gave up 0 bases and J gave up 2 bases, with 4 bases separating them. CDR3 DNA: TGTGCCAGCTCACCACCGGAGAACTATGGCTACACCTTC. It translates to CASSPPENYGYTF.

The chain couples TRBV7-9 to TRBJ1-4; 9 nucleotides agree with TRBD1. CDR3 length: 14 residues. Trimming cost V 5 bases and J 7 bases; bases outside gene matches: 5. Germline loops: CDR1 SEHNR, CDR2 FQNEAQ (reference sequence). This chain's CDR3 is CASSPGQGGEKLFF. For the CDR3, the DNA is TGTGCCAGCAGCCCGGGACAGGGAGGTGAAAAACTGTTTTTT.

The V and J genes are TRBV27 and TRBJ1-1; perhaps TRBD1 as D (6 bases). Trimming pared 6 bases from V and 8 bases from J, leaving 10 bases between. Germline V lookup: CDR1 MNHEY, CDR2 SMNVEV (reference sequence). This CDR3 region has 11 residues. CDR3 DNA sequence: TGTGCCAGCAGACAGGGCCCAGAAGCTTTCTTT. As protein: CASRQGPEAFF.

This clone was detected many times. This chain uses TRBV6-5 with TRBJ1-5; tentative D call: TRBD1 (5 bases). The V end lost 10 bases, the J end lost 0 bases, and 16 bases lay between the germline ends. This CDR3 has 15 amino acids. Per the germline V gene, CDR1 is MNHEY and CDR2 is SVGAGI. The CDR3: CATLRAGLSNQPQHF. CDR3 nucleotide sequence: TGTGCCACCCTACGGGCAGGGCTTAGCAATCAGCCCCAGCATTTT.

The chain combines TRBV5-1 with TRBJ2-1; TRBD2 agrees at 12 bases. Per the germline V gene, CDR1 is SGHRS and CDR2 is YFSETQ. The CDR3 is 17 residues long. V lost 4 bases to trimming and J lost 7 bases; unmatched junction nucleotides: 12. Written as DNA, the CDR3 is TGCGCCAGCAGCCACAACCTACCTAGCGGGGGGGCGAATGAGCAGTTCTTC. Residues: CASSHNLPSGGANEQFF.

The chain recombines TRBV11-2 with TRBJ2-3, with TRBD2 identical over 9 bases. This CDR3 has 17 amino acids. Germline V gene lookup returns CDR1 SGHAT and CDR2 FQNNGV. Germline trimming cut 1 base from V and 0 bases from J; bases unmatched to any gene: 5. CDR3 sequence: CASSLVWRGGSTDTQYF. The DNA for the CDR3 is TGTGCCAGCAGCTTAGTTTGGCGGGGGGGGAGCACAGATACGCAGTATTTT.

This clone was seen many times. The genes are TRBV19 and TRBJ1-4, with 7 nucleotides matching TRBD1. CDR3 length: 15 amino acids. Germline V gene sequence: CDR1 LNHDA, CDR2 SQIVND (reference sequence). With V trimmed by 7 bases and J by 0 bases, 5 bases remained unmatched. The CDR3 bases are TGTGCCAGTAACCCTGGACAGGCAACTAATGAAAAACTGTTTTTT. This encodes CASNPGQATNEKLFF.

The CDR3 nucleotides are TGTGCCAGCAGTTTCGCCGAGCGGGGGAACACTGAAGCTTTCTTT. This gives the protein CASSFAERGNTEAFF. The chain has TRBV27 and TRBJ1-1, with D hard to call. With 3 bases removed from V and 1 base from J, the gap between germline ends came to 12 bases. CDR1 is MNHEY, CDR2 SMNVEV, per germline (reference sequence). The CDR3 sequence is 15 residues long.

CDR3 sequence reads: CASSLDSTGGYTF. DNA for the CDR3: TGTGCCAGCAGTTTAGACAGCACAGGGGGCTACACCTTC. The chain links TRBV28 to TRBJ1-2, with D possibly matching TRBD1 (6 bases). Deletions cut 2 bases from V and 8 bases from J, with 12 bases between. CDR1 MDHEN and CDR2 SYDVKM come from the germline V gene. CDR3 size: 13 residues.

The rearrangement joins TRBV27 to TRBJ2-1; the match to TRBD2 covers 7 bases. CDR1 and CDR2 from the germline V gene are MNHEY and SMNVEV (reference sequence). There are 18 residues in the CDR3. J lost 6 bases, V lost 2 bases, and 16 bases had no gene match. As DNA, the CDR3 is TGTGCCAGCAGTTTACTAGCTGGGGGGGGGAGTCGAATCAATGAGCAGTTCTTC. As protein: CASSLLAGGGSRINEQFF.

This rearrangement joins TRBV7-3 to TRBJ2-3; the match to TRBD2 covers 9 bases. The junction had 11 bases not matched to a gene; V was cut back by 1 base and J by 6 bases. The germline V gene has CDR1 SGHTA and CDR2 FQGTGA. CDR3 length equals 17 residues. The CDR3 loop reads CASSLMAGTSFRDTQYF. CDR3 sequence (DNA): TGTGCCAGCAGCTTAATGGCCGGGACTAGCTTCCGGGATACGCAGTATTTT.

The chain uses TRBV9 and TRBJ2-3; 11 bases match TRBD2. Germline assignment: CDR1 SGDLS and CDR2 YYNGEE. Trimming cost V 4 bases and J 2 bases; bases outside gene matches: 3. The CDR3 contains 15 residues. CDR3 region: CASSSGLAATDTQYF. The CDR3 region has the DNA TGTGCCAGCAGCTCGGGACTAGCGGCCACAGATACGCAGTATTTT. Supplemented by reference TRBV9 and TRBJ2-3, the full variable domain reads DSGVTQTPKHLITATGQRVTLRCSPRSGDLSVYWYQQSLDQGLQFLIQYYNGEERAKGNILERFSAQQFPDLHSELNLSSLELGDSALYFCASSSGLAATDTQYFGPGTRLTVL.

This clone was counted between two and nine times. This rearrangement joins TRBV7-2 to TRBJ2-3; maybe TRBD1 (5 bases). The V gene's germline CDR1 is SGHTA and CDR2 FQGNSA. CDR3 length equals 13 residues. Between the trimmed V and J ends, which lost 3 bases and 6 bases, there was a span of 10 bases. The chain's CDR3 is CASSFAGSDTQYF. CDR3 sequence (DNA): TGTGCCAGCAGCTTCGCAGGGTCGGATACGCAGTATTTT.

This sequence joins TRBV19 and TRBJ1-6, with unresolved D. CDR1 LNHDA and CDR2 SQIVND come from the germline V gene (reference sequence). Trimming took 4 bases from V and 9 from J, leaving 10 bases between them. This CDR3 contains 13 residues. In DNA, the CDR3 is TGTGCCAGTAGTAGGACCGAGGGTTCACCCCTCCACTTT. The encoded protein is CASSRTEGSPLHF.

This sequence joins TRBV5-5 and TRBJ2-2, with D hard to call. This CDR3 contains 16 residues. Trimming took 0 bases from V and 1 from J, leaving 10 bases between them. CDR1 is SGHKS and CDR2 is YYEKEE in the germline V gene (reference sequence). As DNA, the CDR3 is TGTGCCAGCAGCTTGGCGCCTCCAGGGAACACCGGGGAGCTGTTTTTT. Residues: CASSLAPPGNTGELFF.

The J gene is TRBJ2-7, the V gene TRBV7-2, with 11 bases identical to TRBD2. The CDR3 contains 18 residues. V lost 2 bases, J lost 0 bases, and 9 bases stayed unmatched. Germline loops: CDR1 SGHTA, CDR2 FQGNSA. CDR3 in DNA: TGTGCCAGCAGCTTAAGGGCTAGCGGGGGGCGCAGCTCCTACGAGCAGTACTTC. Residues: CASSLRASGGRSSYEQYF.

This clone has a handful of counts. The J gene is TRBJ1-1, the V gene TRBV12-3 or TRBV12-4; tentatively, D is TRBD1 (5 bases). V shed 7 bases and J shed 5 bases, with 11 bases lying between them. The CDR3 consists of 12 residues. The DNA of the CDR3 is TGTGCCAGCACCATTGGGGGGACTGAAGCTTTCTTT. Its translation is CASTIGGTEAFF.

The chain carries TRBV4-1 and TRBJ2-3; D possibly corresponds to TRBD2 (7 bases). V was cut by 1 base and J by 1 base, with 9 bases left in between. Germline assignment: CDR1 MGHRA and CDR2 YSYEKL. CDR3 length equals 15 residues. CDR3 residues: CASSQVGGGTDTQYF. The CDR3 bases are TGCGCCAGCAGCCAAGTAGGGGGGGGCACAGATACGCAGTATTTT.

The rearrangement uses TRBV25-1 and TRBJ2-7; D unresolved. This CDR3 region has 12 residues. Trimming took off 6 bases at V and 0 bases at J, with 6 bases between the two ends. Germline V gene lookup returns CDR1 MGHDK and CDR2 SYGVNS. CDR3 sequence reads: CASREDSYEQYF. In DNA, the CDR3 is TGTGCCAGCAGAGAGGACTCCTACGAGCAGTACTTC.

The V gene is TRBV7-9, the J gene TRBJ1-2, with a weak D call TRBD1 (6 bases). This CDR3 spans 15 amino acids. The V end was cut by 1 base, the J end by 4 bases, with 13 bases between. Per the germline V gene, CDR1 is SEHNR and CDR2 is FQNEAQ (reference sequence). For the CDR3, the DNA is TGTGCCAGCAGCTTAGGGTGGGGGCCGACCTATGGCTACACCTTC. It codes for CASSLGWGPTYGYTF.

The rearrangement joins TRBV5-1 to TRBJ2-3; possible D gene TRBD2, 6 bases. V was cut by 3 bases and J by 3 bases, with 14 bases left in between. The CDR3 covers 15 residues. In germline, CDR1 is SGHRS, CDR2 YFSETQ. The CDR3 reads CASSWRDRGTDTQYF. CDR3 nucleotide sequence: TGCGCCAGCAGCTGGCGGGACCGTGGGACAGATACGCAGTATTTT.